This TCR beta chain is drawn from a study of chronic HIV infection and antiretroviral therapy. Trimming took off 3 bases at V and 8 bases at J, with 11 bases between the two ends. The CDR3 extends over 13 amino acids. Germline lookup yields CDR1 KGHSH and CDR2 LQKENI. From the 5' RACE reads, TCRdb called clonotypes with MiXCR, one entry per CDR3 protein. The sample records over 40,000 distinct CDR3 sequences, 15% to 20% being singletons. This clonotype turned up a few times. The source material was peripheral blood. The clonotype was recovered from an adult who had HIV and had not received antiretroviral therapy, or was an uninfected healthy control (not recorded which). The V call is TRBV18, the J call TRBJ2-1; no reliable D call. The CDR3 loop reads CASSPTHSDEQFF. Written as DNA, the CDR3 is TGTGCCAGCTCACCGACCCATTCGGATGAGCAGTTCTTC. The complete variable domain, with remaining parts taken from reference TRBV18 and TRBJ2-1, reads NAGVMQNPRHLVRRRGQEARLRCSPMKGHSHVYWYRQLPEEGLKFMVYLQKENIIDESGMPKERFSAEFPKEGPSILRIQQVVRGDSAAYFCASSPTHSDEQFFGPGTRLTVL.